These 32 T cell receptor beta chains came from one sample sequenced in a study of shared clonotypes between healthy human individuals (dated by TCRdb to the early 2020s). The method was the immunoSEQ multiplex PCR assay. What TCRdb holds here is the immuneACCESS table cut down to in-frame rearrangements. Part of the clones is not present; checked against another copy, under half of the missing clones reflect an unresolved V gene, and the others are unexplained. The sample table contains some 2 million clones; only one count was recorded for about 95% of them. The ten largest clones take up around 1.1% of the sample. For the CD8 naive samples, CD45RO-negative cells were positively selected for CCR7, yielding a CD45RA+CCR7+ population from which TemRA cells were excluded. What was sequenced was naive CD8+ T cells sorted from blood. According to the study, the label for this sample's cell subset or site signals: CD45RA+CCR7+. These receptor sequences come from a man between 18 and 35 years old in good health.

The chain is built from TRBV19 and TRBJ2-1, with 9 bases that match TRBD2. The CDR3 extends over 15 amino acids. Germline V gene sequence: CDR1 LNHDA, CDR2 SQIVND (reference sequence). Trimming cost V 5 bases and J 3 bases; bases outside gene matches: 5. CDR3 residues: CASSPWTSDYNEQFF. The CDR3 DNA sequence: TGTGCCAGTAGTCCCTGGACTAGCGACTACAATGAGCAGTTCTTC.

This rearrangement joins TRBV27 to TRBJ1-1; 11 bases map to TRBD1. J gave up 4 bases and V 3 bases, and 4 bases lay outside the gene matches. The CDR3 extends over 15 amino acids. Germline V gives CDR1 MNHEY, CDR2 SMNVEV (reference sequence). The CDR3 sequence is CASSFLGQGATEAFF. CDR3 coding DNA: TGTGCCAGCAGTTTTCTTGGACAGGGGGCCACTGAAGCTTTCTTT.

The chain combines TRBV27 with TRBJ1-2; D remains ambiguous. Germline-derived CDR1 and CDR2 are MNHEY and SMNVEV (reference sequence). Trimming shortened V by 4 bases and J by 3 bases, and 9 bases separated the two germline ends. CDR3 length equals 13 residues. CDR3 region: CASSSRPDYGYTF. CDR3 DNA sequence: TGTGCCAGCAGTTCCCGTCCAGACTATGGCTACACCTTC.

The CDR3 coding sequence is TGTGCCAGCAGCCCAAGGGCTAGCGGGACCCTCTACGAGCAGTACTTC. This codes for CASSPRASGTLYEQYF. The chain carries TRBV7-9 and TRBJ2-7; TRBD2 matches at 9 bases. V was clipped by 5 bases and J by 3 bases; unmatched bases: 11. Germline V CDR1 and CDR2: SEHNR, FQNEAQ (reference sequence). CDR3 length equals 16 residues.

The chain couples TRBV6-5 to TRBJ2-2, with TRBD1 identical over 8 bases. The CDR3 covers 13 residues. With 9 bases clipped from V and 5 bases from J, the junction kept 5 bases outside the gene matches. The germline V gene encodes CDR1 MNHEY and CDR2 SVGAGI. The CDR3 spells CARTDRVTGELFF. The CDR3 DNA follows: TGTGCCAGGACGGACAGGGTGACCGGGGAGCTGTTTTTT.

The V gene is TRBV7-2, the J gene TRBJ2-7; TRBD1 matches 8 bases. J gave up 5 bases and V 5 bases, and 5 bases lay outside the gene matches. Looked up from germline, CDR1 is SGHTA and CDR2 is FQGNSA. The CDR3 extends over 13 amino acids. The CDR3 region is CASSPTGVHEQYF. CDR3 DNA: TGTGCCAGCAGCCCGACAGGGGTCCACGAGCAGTACTTC. The variable domain in full, with the rest retrieved from reference TRBV7-2 and TRBJ2-7, is GAGVSQSPSNKVTEKGKDVELRCDPISGHTALYWYRQSLGQGLEFLIYFQGNSAPDKSGLPSDRFSAERTGGSVSTLTIQRTQQEDSAVYLCASSPTGVHEQYFGPGTRLTVT.

This chain joins TRBV19 and TRBJ1-5; 7 bases align to TRBD1. Germline assignment: CDR1 LNHDA and CDR2 SQIVND (reference sequence). The V and J ends lost 0 bases and 2 bases, in that order; junction bases with no gene match: 4. This CDR3 spans 16 amino acids. The chain's CDR3 is CASSIDTGEGNQPQHF. The CDR3 nucleotides are TGTGCCAGTAGTATAGACACAGGGGAGGGCAATCAGCCCCAGCATTTT.

The rearrangement uses TRBV12-5 and TRBJ1-5; 8 nucleotides match TRBD1. The CDR3 consists of 15 residues. The V segment lost 3 bases and the J segment 9 bases; nucleotides outside the gene matches: 10. Germline loops: CDR1 LGHNT, CDR2 FRNRAP. CDR3 residues: CASGLGQGSQSPQHF. The DNA of the CDR3 is TGTGCTAGTGGTTTAGGACAGGGATCCCAATCGCCCCAGCATTTT.

This sequence joins TRBV19 and TRBJ1-2; D is uncertain. The CDR3 has 14 residues. Germline CDR1 is LNHDA and CDR2 is SQIVND (reference sequence). V was cut by 3 bases and J by 2 bases, with 10 bases left in between. The CDR3: CASSIVELNYGYTF. As DNA, the CDR3 is TGTGCCAGTAGTATCGTGGAGCTCAACTATGGCTACACCTTC.

V is TRBV9 and J is TRBJ1-1; possible D gene TRBD1, 5 bases. This CDR3 has 14 residues. V was trimmed by 4 bases and J by 1 base, leaving 11 bases between them. CDR1 is SGDLS and CDR2 is YYNGEE in the germline V gene. CDR3: CASSLSQGNTEAFF. The CDR3 DNA follows: TGTGCCAGCAGCCTAAGTCAGGGGAACACTGAAGCTTTCTTT.

The chain is built from TRBV11-2 and TRBJ2-7, with D maybe TRBD1 (5 bases). This CDR3 contains 13 residues. The germline V gene has CDR1 SGHAT and CDR2 FQNNGV. Trimming removed 3 bases from V and 2 bases from J, with 8 bases in between. CDR3 residues: CASSFTTAYEQYF. CDR3 bases: TGTGCCAGCAGCTTTACGACAGCCTACGAGCAGTACTTC.

The rearrangement links TRBV27 to TRBJ1-2; D gene ambiguous. Trimming stripped 4 bases from V and 1 base from J, with 7 bases between. The germline V gene has CDR1 MNHEY and CDR2 SMNVEV (reference sequence). CDR3 length: 13 residues. The CDR3 DNA follows: TGTGCCAGCAGTTCGGCGGGTAACTATGGCTACACCTTC. Protein product: CASSSAGNYGYTF.

V usage is TRBV29-1 and J usage is TRBJ2-5; 8 bases match TRBD2. CDR3 size: 17 residues. CDR1 is SQVTM, CDR2 ANQGSEA, per germline. With V trimmed by 3 bases and J by 2 bases, 14 bases remained unmatched. As DNA, the CDR3 is TGCAGCGTTGAGGGGGTTATACTAGCGGTGCCGCAAGAGACCCAGTACTTC. The encoded protein is CSVEGVILAVPQETQYF.

This chain links TRBV7-9 with TRBJ2-7; TRBD1 or TRBD2 may be the D gene (5 bases each). The V and J ends lost 2 bases and 2 bases respectively, with 16 bases between them. This CDR3 spans 16 amino acids. In germline, CDR1 is SEHNR, CDR2 FQNEAQ (reference sequence). CDR3 region: CASSLSWGRLTYEQYF. The CDR3 DNA reads TGTGCCAGCAGCTTATCGTGGGGACGGCTTACCTACGAGCAGTACTTC.

The chain links TRBV27 to TRBJ1-4; D might be TRBD1 (5 bases). The ends were cut back, 10 bases at V and 0 bases at J, with 21 bases in the middle. CDR1 and CDR2 (germline): MNHEY, SMNVEV (reference sequence). The length of the CDR3 is 17 residues. The CDR3 is CATSTWGLGATNEKLFF. The CDR3 DNA reads as TGTGCCACCAGCACCTGGGGCCTTGGGGCAACTAATGAAAAACTGTTTTTT.

J is TRBJ1-5 and V is TRBV5-1, with a weak D call TRBD1 (5 bases). The V end was cut by 2 bases, the J end by 3 bases, with 12 bases between. The length of the CDR3 is 15 residues. CDR1 and CDR2 (germline): SGHRS, YFSETQ. CDR3: CASSFLEGPNQPQHF. For the CDR3, the DNA is TGCGCCAGCAGCTTTCTCGAGGGGCCCAATCAGCCCCAGCATTTT. The full variable domain, in which reference TRBV5-1 and TRBJ1-5 provide the parts outside the CDR3, is KAGVTQTPRYLIKTRGQQVTLSCSPISGHRSVSWYQQTPGQGLQFLFEYFSETQRNKGNFPGRFSGRQFSNSRSEMNVSTLELGDSALYLCASSFLEGPNQPQHFGDGTRLSIL.

The chain carries TRBV10-3 and TRBJ2-3; TRBD1 matches 11 bases. This CDR3 spans 17 amino acids. Trimming took 7 bases from V and 1 from J; bases not matched to a gene: 10. Germline V gene sequence: CDR1 ENHRY, CDR2 SYGVKD. As DNA, the CDR3 is TGTGCCATCAACCCGGGACAGGGGGACGGGGGCACAGATACGCAGTATTTT. Translating gives CAINPGQGDGGTDTQYF.

The CDR3 spells CASSSREGVWNEQFF. The DNA of the CDR3 is TGTGCCAGCAGTTCTAGGGAGGGGGTGTGGAATGAGCAGTTCTTC. V usage is TRBV6-5 and J usage is TRBJ2-1, with D possibly matching TRBD2 (7 bases). The CDR3 loop spans 15 amino acids. Trimming removed 4 bases at V and 7 bases at J, with 17 bases between. Germline values: CDR1 MNHEY, CDR2 SVGAGI.

The J gene is TRBJ2-7, the V gene TRBV15; TRBD2 is a possible D gene (5 bases). CDR1 is LNHNV, CDR2 YYDKDF, per germline (reference sequence). V lost 1 base and J 3 bases, leaving 16 bases between the germline ends. The CDR3 length is 16 residues. As DNA, the CDR3 is TGTGCCACCAGCAGAGGGGCCGGACTCGGGAACTACGAGCAGTACTTC. It specifies CATSRGAGLGNYEQYF. Full variable domain (missing parts from reference TRBV15 and TRBJ2-7): DAMVIQNPRYQVTQFGKPVTLSCSQTLNHNVMYWYQQKSSQAPKLLFHYYDKDFNNEADTPDNFQSRRPNTSFCFLDIRSPGLGDTAMYLCATSRGAGLGNYEQYFGPGTRLTVT.

This chain links TRBV6-5 with TRBJ1-1; tentative D call: TRBD1 (6 bases). Germline V gene lookup returns CDR1 MNHEY and CDR2 SVGAGI. This CDR3 has 13 amino acids. Trimming removed 8 bases at V and 1 base at J, with 11 bases between. The CDR3 spells CASAMGANTEAFF. In DNA form, the CDR3 reads TGTGCCAGCGCAATGGGGGCGAACACTGAAGCTTTCTTT.

The rearrangement joins TRBV25-1 to TRBJ1-2; perhaps TRBD1 as D (6 bases). In germline, CDR1 is MGHDK, CDR2 SYGVNS. Between the trimmed V and J ends, which lost 1 base and 11 bases, there was a span of 20 bases. The CDR3 is 15 residues long. The CDR3 sequence: CASSESGTQKLGYTF. The CDR3 coding sequence is TGTGCCAGCAGTGAATCCGGGACACAAAAACTAGGTTACACCTTC.

Written as DNA, the CDR3 is TGTGCCAGCAGCTTAGTTAGAGGGGCGGTGAACACTGAAGCTTTCTTT. Translation gives CASSLVRGAVNTEAFF. The gene calls are TRBV7-8 and TRBJ1-1; D is possibly TRBD1 (5 bases). V was clipped by 1 base and J by 0 bases, with 12 bases between them. CDR1 and CDR2 from the germline V gene are SGHVS and FQNEAQ. The CDR3 has 16 amino acids.

Concerning this clone: The same CDR3 can be traced to other DNA sequences in this sample. DNA of the CDR3: TGCAGCGTTGAAGGGGGTGAGGGCCGGGGCACCGGGGAGCTGTTTTTT. Amino acids: CSVEGGEGRGTGELFF. This rearrangement joins TRBV29-1 to TRBJ2-2; weak D call: TRBD2 (5 bases). CDR1 is SQVTM and CDR2 is ANQGSEA in the germline V gene. Trimming stripped 1 base from V and 4 bases from J, with 16 bases between. This CDR3 is built from 16 residues.

In its sample, this clone was seen once. The chain recombines TRBV4-1 with TRBJ2-3; TRBD2 might be the D (5 bases). Deletions cut 1 base from V and 0 bases from J, with 8 bases between. Germline CDR1 and CDR2: MGHRA and YSYEKL. This CDR3 is 15 amino acids long. This CDR3 reads CASSQVLASTDTQYF. CDR3 DNA: TGCGCCAGCAGCCAAGTTCTAGCTAGCACAGATACGCAGTATTTT.

The chain recombines TRBV4-3 with TRBJ2-7, with D unresolved. V was shortened by 5 bases and J by 5 bases, with 13 bases between the two germline ends. This CDR3 is 13 amino acids long. Germline V gene sequence: CDR1 LGHNA, CDR2 YSLEER. As DNA, the CDR3 is TGCGCCAGCAGCACCTCTTTACGGGACGAGCAGTACTTC. Translation gives CASSTSLRDEQYF.

The chain joins TRBV10-3 to TRBJ2-1; D is possibly TRBD2 (5 bases). Germline CDR1 and CDR2: ENHRY and SYGVKD. CDR3 length equals 14 residues. Trimming stripped 0 bases from V and 12 bases from J, with 15 bases between. CDR3 protein: CAISESITEDSQFF. The CDR3 region has the DNA TGTGCCATCAGTGAGTCTATAACGGAGGACTCGCAGTTCTTC.

The rearrangement uses TRBV2 and TRBJ2-3; 9 nucleotides match TRBD1. CDR1 and CDR2 from the germline V gene are SNHLY and FYNNEI. This CDR3 is 17 amino acids long. J was trimmed by 0 bases and V by 6 bases; bases with no gene match: 10. CDR3 nucleotide sequence: TGTGCCAGCAGCAACCCCGGGACAGGGACCAGCACAGATACGCAGTATTTT. It encodes CASSNPGTGTSTDTQYF.

This clone has only one observation. This chain links TRBV6-5 with TRBJ2-1; possible D gene TRBD1, 6 bases. V lost 0 bases to trimming and J lost 5 bases, with 8 bases between them. This CDR3 contains 14 residues. The germline V gene has CDR1 MNHEY and CDR2 SVGAGI. The CDR3 DNA follows: TGTGCCAGCAGTTACTCGTGGGGGCACAATGAGCAGTTCTTC. Protein sequence: CASSYSWGHNEQFF.

The rearrangement joins TRBV10-3 to TRBJ2-1; either TRBD1 or TRBD2 may supply D (5 bases each). The length of the CDR3 is 15 residues. The ends were cut back, 3 bases at V and 4 bases at J, with 13 bases in the middle. Germline values: CDR1 ENHRY, CDR2 SYGVKD. This chain's CDR3 is CAISERQGGYNEQFF. Here the CDR3 DNA reads TGTGCCATCAGTGAAAGGCAGGGCGGGTACAATGAGCAGTTCTTC.

The chain joins TRBV27 to TRBJ2-7, with a weak D call TRBD2 (5 bases). There are 12 residues in the CDR3. Germline assignment: CDR1 MNHEY and CDR2 SMNVEV (reference sequence). V shed 8 bases and J shed 7 bases, with 15 bases lying between them. The CDR3 reads CASSTGLSEQYF. In nucleotides, the CDR3 is TGTGCCAGCTCTACTGGACTGTCGGAGCAGTACTTC.

V and J are TRBV19 and TRBJ1-5; 7 bases match TRBD1. Per the germline V gene, CDR1 is LNHDA and CDR2 is SQIVND (reference sequence). With 8 bases clipped from V and 4 bases from J, the junction kept 5 bases outside the gene matches. The CDR3 contains 13 residues. The CDR3 DNA follows: TGTGCCAGTCGAACAGGGGCTAATCAGCCCCAGCATTTT. The encoded protein is CASRTGANQPQHF.

In DNA, the CDR3 is TGTGCTAGTGGCCCAGGGGGAAATGGCTACACCTTC. Translated, it gives CASGPGGNGYTF. The chain has TRBV12-5 and TRBJ1-2, with TRBD1 identical over 7 bases. The CDR3 has 12 residues. Germline V gene lookup returns CDR1 LGHNT and CDR2 FRNRAP. Trimming removed 6 bases from V and 6 bases from J; junction bases left unmatched: 4.